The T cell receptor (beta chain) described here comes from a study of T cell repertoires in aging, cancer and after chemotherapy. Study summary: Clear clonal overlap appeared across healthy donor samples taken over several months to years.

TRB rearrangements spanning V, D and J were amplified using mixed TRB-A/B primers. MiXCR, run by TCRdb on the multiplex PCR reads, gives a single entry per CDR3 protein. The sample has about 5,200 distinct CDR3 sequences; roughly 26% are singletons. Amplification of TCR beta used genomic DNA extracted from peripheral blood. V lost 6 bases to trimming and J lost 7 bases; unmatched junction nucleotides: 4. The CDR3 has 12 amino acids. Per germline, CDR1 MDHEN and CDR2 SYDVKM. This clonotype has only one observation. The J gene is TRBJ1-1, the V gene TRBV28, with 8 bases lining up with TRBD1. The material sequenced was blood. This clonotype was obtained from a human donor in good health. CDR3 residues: CASRDRAFEAFF. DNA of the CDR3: TGTGCCAGCAGGGACAGGGCTTTTGAAGCTTTCTTT.